This T cell receptor beta chain was captured in a study of tumor T cells in aggressive B-cell lymphoma. Here immunoSEQ multiplex PCR was the method, and the copy in TCRdb shows in-frame clones only, minus some. The table records 800 to 1,100 clones, 79% of them present only once. Trimming cost V 4 bases and J 4 bases; bases outside gene matches: 13. CDR3 size: 19 residues. CDR1 is LGHNA and CDR2 is YSLEER in the germline V gene. The TCR was taken from an adult with diffuse large B cell lymphoma. The chain recombines TRBV4-3 with TRBJ2-3; 14 bases match TRBD2. Material for sequencing was tumor tissue. CDR3 residues: CASSPGFLTSGGAADTQYF. The CDR3 DNA is TGCGCCAGCAGCCCGGGATTCCTGACTAGCGGGGGGGCCGCAGATACGCAGTATTTT.